What follows are 27 T cell receptor beta chains derived from one specimen sequenced in a study of T-cell reconstitution after alpha-beta-depleted transplantation in children. This sample's TCRbeta library carried unique molecular identifier barcodes. TCRdb re-derived calls from the PCR reads in MiXCR, one entry per CDR3 protein. This table holds 450,000 to 600,000 distinct CDR3 sequences, less than 35% found once. Sequences were derived from PBMCs from the stem cell graft donor, sampled from the stem cell graft. These receptors came from a human donor who donated a stem cell graft to a child with aplastic anemia.

This clonotype was counted only a few times. The CDR3 DNA is TGTGCCAGCAGTTACGGCAGGGGAAACTATGGCTACACCTTC. This encodes CASSYGRGNYGYTF. The chain is built from TRBV6-5 and TRBJ1-2, with a tentative D call TRBD1 (6 bases). Trimming removed 2 bases at V and 2 bases at J, with 9 bases between. Germline assignment: CDR1 MNHEY and CDR2 SVGAGI. The CDR3 has 14 amino acids.

The rearrangement uses TRBV28 and TRBJ2-7, with a weak D call TRBD2 (5 bases). CDR3 length equals 14 residues. Between the trimmed V and J ends, which lost 1 base and 1 base, there was a span of 8 bases. The germline gives CDR1 MDHEN, CDR2 SYDVKM. The CDR3 sequence is CASSLLGGSYEQYF. CDR3 bases: TGTGCCAGCAGTTTATTGGGCGGGTCCTACGAGCAGTACTTC.

The gene calls are TRBV7-9 and TRBJ2-7; D remains ambiguous. Germline-derived CDR1 and CDR2 are SEHNR and FQNEAQ (reference sequence). The ends were cut back, 1 base at V and 6 bases at J, with 10 bases in the middle. The CDR3 runs 13 residues. The CDR3 DNA sequence: TGTGCCAGCAGCTTAGATGGGGTTAGCGAGCAGTACGTC. It specifies CASSLDGVSEQYV.

The chain uses TRBV6-2 or TRBV6-3 and TRBJ2-7; D possibly corresponds to TRBD2 (5 bases). V lost 3 bases, J lost 3 bases, and 12 bases lay in between. There are 14 residues in the CDR3. Looked up from germline, CDR1 is MNHEY and CDR2 is SVGEGT. Here the CDR3 DNA reads TGTGCCAGCAGTTATGTGGGAGTTAGCTACGAGCAGTACTTC. Translation gives CASSYVGVSYEQYF.

The chain couples TRBV20-1 to TRBJ1-5, with TRBD1 as a possible D gene (5 bases). This CDR3 is 13 amino acids long. CDR1 DFQATT and CDR2 SNEGSKA come from the germline V gene (reference sequence). The ends were cut back, 7 bases at V and 6 bases at J, with 16 bases in the middle. In DNA form, the CDR3 reads TGCAGTGGTAGGATCGGGGGTGGTCAGCCCCAGCATTTT. Encoded protein: CSGRIGGGQPQHF.

This clonotype was seen only a few times. J is TRBJ2-1 and V is TRBV20-1, with TRBD2 identical over 7 bases. V shed 8 bases, J shed 3 bases, and the junction held 19 bases outside the gene matches. The CDR3 runs to 17 residues. Germline V lookup: CDR1 DFQATT, CDR2 SNEGSKA (reference sequence). The CDR3 nucleotides are TGCAGTCATGCTAGAGCATCATACGGGAGGCTCTACAATGAGCAGTTCTTC. Amino acid sequence: CSHARASYGRLYNEQFF.

The rearrangement joins TRBV27 to TRBJ2-3; D not certain. V lost 2 bases and J 4 bases, leaving 13 bases between the germline ends. The CDR3 is 15 amino acids. Germline V gene data show CDR1 as MNHEY and CDR2 as SMNVEV (reference sequence). CDR3: CASSLNYQIADTQYF. The CDR3 DNA reads as TGTGCCAGCAGTTTAAATTACCAAATAGCAGATACGCAGTATTTT.

This clonotype was counted a few times. The chain joins TRBV27 to TRBJ2-2; 7 bases line up with TRBD1. The V and J ends lost 6 bases and 6 bases, in that order; junction bases with no gene match: 7. Germline CDR1 MNHEY, CDR2 SMNVEV (reference sequence). This CDR3 has 14 amino acids. The CDR3 coding sequence is TGTGCCAGCAGACCTGAGGGACAGCCCGGGGAGCTGTTTTTT. Translation gives CASRPEGQPGELFF.

This chain connects TRBV28 to TRBJ1-1; tentatively, D is TRBD1 (6 bases). Germline lookup yields CDR1 MDHEN and CDR2 SYDVKM. The ends were cut back, 8 bases at V and 4 bases at J, with 23 bases in the middle. This CDR3 region has 16 residues. CDR3 DNA: TGTGCCAGCGGATTGACAGGACCTTGGGGGGGCACTGAAGCTTTCTTT. This sequence encodes CASGLTGPWGGTEAFF.

This clonotype turned up a few times. The chain uses TRBV5-6 and TRBJ1-1; D not resolved. Germline V gene data show CDR1 as SGHDT and CDR2 as YYEEEE. The CDR3 covers 11 residues. The V gene lost 1 base and the J gene lost 4 bases, with 2 bases spanning the gap. CDR3 residues: CASSLITEAFF. DNA of the CDR3: TGTGCCAGCAGCTTGATCACTGAAGCTTTCTTT.

V and J are TRBV12-3 or TRBV12-4 and TRBJ2-7; D call uncertain. The CDR3 extends over 14 amino acids. V gave up 6 bases and J gave up 5 bases, with 17 bases separating them. In DNA, the CDR3 is TGTGCCAGCAGCCCCTGGAATGAAGCCCACGAGCAGTACTTC. It codes for CASSPWNEAHEQYF.

In its sample, this clonotype was seen once. The chain is built from TRBV18 and TRBJ2-5; TRBD1 is a possible D gene (5 bases). V lost 5 bases, J lost 1 base, and 11 bases lay in between. The CDR3 covers 14 residues. Germline V CDR1 and CDR2: KGHSH, LQKENI. This CDR3 is CASSVTVIQETQYF. The CDR3 bases are TGTGCCAGCTCAGTGACAGTAATCCAAGAGACCCAGTACTTC. Full variable domain (outside the CDR3, taken from reference TRBV18 and TRBJ2-5): NAGVMQNPRHLVRRRGQEARLRCSPMKGHSHVYWYRQLPEEGLKFMVYLQKENIIDESGMPKERFSAEFPKEGPSILRIQQVVRGDSAAYFCASSVTVIQETQYFGPGTRLLVL.

This clonotype has more than one count but fewer than ten. The chain recombines TRBV30 with TRBJ2-3, with D hard to call. Germline CDR1 and CDR2: GTSNPN and SVGIG (reference sequence). Between the trimmed V and J ends, which lost 0 bases and 2 bases, there was a span of 15 bases. This CDR3 comprises 16 residues. The CDR3 sequence is CAWSVQSRRFTDTQYF. The CDR3 DNA follows: TGTGCCTGGAGTGTACAATCCCGTCGGTTCACAGATACGCAGTATTTT.

This clonotype turned up a few times. The chain links TRBV20-1 to TRBJ2-7, with 9 bases aligning to TRBD1. Germline V gene sequence: CDR1 DFQATT, CDR2 SNEGSKA (reference sequence). Germline trimming cut 6 bases from V and 1 base from J; bases unmatched to any gene: 4. This CDR3 is built from 13 residues. For the CDR3, the DNA is TGCAGTGCCGGACAGGGGCCATCCTACGAGCAGTACGTC. As protein: CSAGQGPSYEQYV.

The chain employs TRBV10-3 and TRBJ2-1; the match to TRBD1 covers 8 bases. The germline V gene has CDR1 ENHRY and CDR2 SYGVKD. The CDR3 length is 14 residues. Unmatched junction bases numbered 6, after V lost 4 bases and J lost 7 bases. The CDR3 region is CAISVGQGANEQFF. The CDR3 nucleotides read TGTGCCATCAGTGTTGGGCAGGGGGCTAATGAGCAGTTCTTC.

V gene TRBV29-1 combines with J gene TRBJ1-3; D perhaps matches TRBD1 (5 bases). CDR1 and CDR2 (germline): SQVTM, ANQGSEA. V lost 4 bases and J 0 bases, leaving 16 bases between the germline ends. The CDR3 spans 16 residues. CDR3 sequence reads: CSVVGFRAGSGNTIYF. DNA for the CDR3: TGCAGCGTTGTTGGTTTCAGGGCTGGCTCTGGAAACACCATATATTTT.

CDR3 DNA: TGTGCCAGCAGTTCCAGACAGGGAAACACCGGGGAGCTGTTTTTT. Protein: CASSSRQGNTGELFF. The chain has TRBV12-3 or TRBV12-4 and TRBJ2-2; 7 bases map to TRBD1. The V gene end was trimmed by 4 bases and the J gene end by 2 bases; junction bases not matched to a gene: 4. CDR3 length equals 15 residues.

The chain has TRBV28 and TRBJ2-7, with unresolved D. The CDR3 consists of 13 residues. Trimming removed 1 base from V and 3 bases from J, with 7 bases in between. From germline, CDR1 is MDHEN and CDR2 SYDVKM. CDR3 region: CASSLSADYEQYF. CDR3 DNA: TGTGCCAGCAGTTTATCGGCAGACTACGAGCAGTACTTC.

A few counts support this clonotype. This sequence joins TRBV13 and TRBJ2-3; no firm D call. Germline V CDR1 and CDR2: PRHDT, FYEKMQ (reference sequence). V lost 5 bases to trimming and J lost 2 bases, with 17 bases between them. This CDR3 contains 16 residues. CDR3 loop: CASSKWDGPDTDTQYF. CDR3 DNA: TGTGCCAGCAGCAAGTGGGATGGGCCCGACACAGATACGCAGTATTTT. The entire variable domain, with the rest obtained from reference TRBV13 and TRBJ2-3, is as follows: AAGVIQSPRHLIKEKRETATLKCYPIPRHDTVYWYQQGPGQDPQFLISFYEKMQSDKGSIPDRFSAQQFSDYHSELNMSSLELGDSALYFCASSKWDGPDTDTQYFGPGTRLTVL.

This clonotype has only a few counts. This chain uses TRBV7-2 with TRBJ2-3; TRBD2 aligns across 8 bases. Losses at the gene ends were 4 bases for V and 3 bases for J; bases not matched to a gene: 3. Germline values: CDR1 SGHTA, CDR2 FQGNSA. The CDR3 has 14 residues. CDR3 bases: TGTGCCAGCAGCTGGACTAGCCGAACAGATACGCAGTATTTT. Encoded protein: CASSWTSRTDTQYF.

This clonotype was observed a few times. The chain couples TRBV12-3 or TRBV12-4 to TRBJ2-1; a possible D gene is TRBD2 (6 bases). The length of the CDR3 is 16 residues. Trimming took 1 base from V and 4 from J, leaving 14 bases between them. CDR3 residues: CASSLVGLIGYNEQFF. The CDR3 nucleotides are TGTGCCAGCAGTTTAGTGGGACTCATTGGGTACAATGAGCAGTTCTTC.

The chain joins TRBV11-2 to TRBJ1-2, with a weak D call TRBD1 (5 bases). This CDR3 has 14 residues. Trimming took 3 bases from V and 1 from J, leaving 9 bases between them. Per the germline V gene, CDR1 is SGHAT and CDR2 is FQNNGV. CDR3 DNA: TGTGCCAGCAGCTTGATGACAGATAACTATGGCTACACCTTC. Encoded protein: CASSLMTDNYGYTF.

The table lists this clonotype with a few counts. The CDR3 DNA is TGCAGTGCCATCCCTTTATCTAGCGGGCGGGCGGAGACCCAGTACTTC. The encoded protein is CSAIPLSSGRAETQYF. The chain is built from TRBV20-1 and TRBJ2-5; 8 bases agree with TRBD2. In germline, CDR1 is DFQATT, CDR2 SNEGSKA (reference sequence). The CDR3 is 16 amino acids. V trimming: 6 bases; J trimming: 5 bases; junction bases outside the gene matches: 17.

In this sample, this clonotype turned up a few times. This sequence joins TRBV29-1 and TRBJ2-1; 8 positions match TRBD2. Per the germline V gene, CDR1 is SQVTM and CDR2 is ANQGSEA. The CDR3 length is 13 residues. V was pared by 6 bases and J by 8 bases, with 9 bases of the junction left unmatched. CDR3 sequence: CSVATGLADEQFF. CDR3 in DNA: TGCAGCGTGGCAACAGGACTAGCCGATGAGCAGTTCTTC.

The rearrangement joins TRBV7-8 to TRBJ1-1; D unclear. This CDR3 is built from 17 residues. The V and J ends lost 2 bases and 3 bases respectively, with 19 bases between them. CDR1 is SGHVS and CDR2 is FQNEAQ in the germline V gene. The CDR3 coding sequence is TGTGCCAGCAGCTTACGTAGGGTCCGGACGGCAGACACTGAAGCTTTCTTT. Translating it yields CASSLRRVRTADTEAFF.

The CDR3 region is CASSPRGYSNQPQHF. The CDR3 DNA sequence: TGTGCCAGCAGCCCGAGGGGATATAGCAATCAGCCCCAGCATTTT. This chain joins TRBV7-2 and TRBJ1-5; TRBD1 might be the D (5 bases). The V and J ends lost 5 bases and 0 bases respectively, with 11 bases between them. This CDR3 has 15 amino acids. In germline, CDR1 is SGHTA, CDR2 FQGNSA. Supplemented by reference TRBV7-2 and TRBJ1-5, the full variable domain reads GAGVSQSPSNKVTEKGKDVELRCDPISGHTALYWYRQSLGQGLEFLIYFQGNSAPDKSGLPSDRFSAERTGGSVSTLTIQRTQQEDSAVYLCASSPRGYSNQPQHFGDGTRLSIL.

J is TRBJ1-2 and V is TRBV20-1; no clear D. The germline V gene encodes CDR1 DFQATT and CDR2 SNEGSKA (reference sequence). The CDR3 has 13 residues. Trimming removed 1 base at V and 3 bases at J, with 9 bases between. CDR3 region: CSARVYSYYGYTF. The CDR3, as DNA: TGCAGTGCTAGAGTTTATAGCTACTATGGCTACACCTTC.